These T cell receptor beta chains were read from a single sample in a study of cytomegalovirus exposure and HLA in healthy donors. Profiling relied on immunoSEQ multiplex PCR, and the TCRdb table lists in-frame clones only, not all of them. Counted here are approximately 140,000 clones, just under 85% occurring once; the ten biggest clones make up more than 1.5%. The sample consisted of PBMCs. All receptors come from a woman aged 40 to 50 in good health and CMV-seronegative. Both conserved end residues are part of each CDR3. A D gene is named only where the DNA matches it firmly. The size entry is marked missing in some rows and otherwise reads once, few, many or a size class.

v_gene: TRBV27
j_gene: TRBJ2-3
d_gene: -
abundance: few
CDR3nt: TGTGCCAGCAGTTTATACACCCTCAGGGGACACGTTTCGGATACGCAGTATTTT
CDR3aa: CASSLYTLRGHVSDTQYF

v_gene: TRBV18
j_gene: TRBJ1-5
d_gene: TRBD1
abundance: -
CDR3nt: TGTGCCAGCTCACCATGGACAGGGGGCGTCAATCAGCCCCAGCATTTT
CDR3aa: CASSPWTGGVNQPQHF

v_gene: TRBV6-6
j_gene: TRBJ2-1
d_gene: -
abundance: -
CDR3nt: TGTGCCAGCAGCACCCTGCGGGGGACACGCTACAATGAGCAGTTCTTC
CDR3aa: CASSTLRGTRYNEQFF

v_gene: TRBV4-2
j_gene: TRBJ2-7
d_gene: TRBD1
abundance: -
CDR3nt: TGTGCCAGCAGCCAAGCTCGGACAGGGCGAGTGATACGGGAGCAGTACTTC
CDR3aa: CASSQARTGRVIREQYF

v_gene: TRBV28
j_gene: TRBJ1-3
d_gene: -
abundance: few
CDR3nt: TGTGCCAGCAGCCCTGCGGATGATTTTGGAAACACCATATATTTT
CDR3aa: CASSPADDFGNTIYF

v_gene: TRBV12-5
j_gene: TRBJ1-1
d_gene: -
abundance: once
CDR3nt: TGTGCTAGTGGCCGGGACACTGAAGCTTTCTTT
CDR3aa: CASGRDTEAFF

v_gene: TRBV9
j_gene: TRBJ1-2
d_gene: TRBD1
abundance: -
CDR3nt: TGTGCCAGCAGCGGCGGGACAGCCACGTATGGCTACACCTTC
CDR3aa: CASSGGTATYGYTF

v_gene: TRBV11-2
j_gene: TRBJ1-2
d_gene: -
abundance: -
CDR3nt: TGTGCCAGCAGCTTAGGGGCCTATGGCTACACCTTT
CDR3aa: CASSLGAYGYTF

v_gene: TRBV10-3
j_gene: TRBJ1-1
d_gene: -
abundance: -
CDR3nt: TGTGCCATCACTAACGCAATGAACACTGAAGCTTTCTTT
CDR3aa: CAITNAMNTEAFF

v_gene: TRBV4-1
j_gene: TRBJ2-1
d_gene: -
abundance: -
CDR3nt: TGCGCCAGCAGCACCGTAGCGGACGGTAAGCAAGAGCAGTTCTTC
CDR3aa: CASSTVADGKQEQFF